One sample yielded the 9 T cell receptor beta chains listed below, sequenced in a study of cytomegalovirus exposure and HLA in healthy donors. The PCR was carried out with 60 Vbeta primers and 13 Jbeta primers. Assay: immunoSEQ multiplex PCR; the TCRdb copy retains only in-frame clones and omits some. The sample data list roughly 80,000 clones. Input material: PBMCs. Source of these receptors: a man between 50 and 59 years old in good health and CMV-seronegative.

The V gene is TRBV6-1, the J gene TRBJ1-4, with D uncertain. The V and J ends lost 3 bases and 4 bases respectively, with 15 bases between them. The germline V gene encodes CDR1 MNHNS and CDR2 SASEGT. This CDR3 is built from 16 residues. The CDR3 sequence: CASSDSVGANNEKLFF. CDR3 nucleotide sequence: TGTGCCAGCAGTGATTCGGTTGGAGCGAATAATGAAAAACTGTTTTTT.

The rearrangement uses TRBV28 and TRBJ1-1, with TRBD1 as a possible D gene (5 bases). This CDR3 contains 17 residues. Germline CDR1 is MDHEN and CDR2 is SYDVKM. V shed 5 bases and J shed 6 bases, with 25 bases lying between them. CDR3 region: CASSDWTGTEHGAEAFF. The CDR3 nucleotides are TGTGCCAGCAGTGATTGGACTGGGACTGAGCATGGTGCTGAAGCTTTCTTT.

Comment on this clone: The sample contains more than one DNA sequence encoding this CDR3. J is TRBJ2-5 and V is TRBV5-1; D might be TRBD2 (6 bases). Germline CDR1 is SGHRS and CDR2 is YFSETQ. CDR3 length: 13 residues. V lost 2 bases, J lost 4 bases, and 9 bases lay in between. In nucleotides, the CDR3 is TGCGCCAGCAGCTTCTCGGGGGTAGAGACCCAGTACTTC. Its protein is CASSFSGVETQYF.

The chain has TRBV4-3 and TRBJ2-7, with D perhaps TRBD2 (5 bases). The CDR3 contains 13 residues. Germline values: CDR1 LGHNA, CDR2 YSLEER. V was pared by 4 bases and J by 3 bases, with 10 bases between. The CDR3 region has the DNA TGCGCCAGCAGCCGAGACACTAGCTACGAGCAGTACTTC. This sequence encodes CASSRDTSYEQYF.

V is TRBV28 and J is TRBJ2-3, with 12 bases that match TRBD2. After removal of 5 bases from V and 1 base from J, the junction contained 4 bases not matched to a gene. Germline CDR1 reads MDHEN; CDR2 reads SYDVKM. The length of the CDR3 is 16 residues. CDR3 nucleotides: TGTGCCAGCAGTCACGGACTAGCGGGGCGCACAGATACGCAGTATTTT. Translating gives CASSHGLAGRTDTQYF.

The gene calls are TRBV14 and TRBJ1-2; D remains unclear. The CDR3 is made up of 11 amino acids. Germline V lookup: CDR1 SGHDN, CDR2 FVKESK. The V end was cut by 3 bases, the J end by 3 bases, with 2 bases between. CDR3 in DNA: TGTGCCAGCAGCCACGACTATGGCTACACCTTC. Translating it yields CASSHDYGYTF.

J is TRBJ2-2 and V is TRBV11-1; TRBD2 might be the D (5 bases). Germline V gene sequence: CDR1 SGHAT, CDR2 FQDESV (reference sequence). V was trimmed by 5 bases and J by 4 bases, leaving 11 bases between them. This CDR3 is 14 amino acids long. CDR3 coding DNA: TGTGCCAGCAGCGTGGGTAGCGTCACCGGGGAGCTGTTTTTT. Residues: CASSVGSVTGELFF.

The chain links TRBV27 to TRBJ2-3; weak D call: TRBD1 (6 bases). CDR1 MNHEY and CDR2 SMNVEV come from the germline V gene (reference sequence). The V end lost 5 bases, the J end lost 5 bases, and 11 bases lay between the germline ends. The CDR3 runs to 13 residues. For the CDR3, the DNA is TGTGCCAGCAGTATCAACAGGGAAGATACGCAGTATTTT. Translating it yields CASSINREDTQYF.

The V and J genes are TRBV11-3 and TRBJ2-3; D gene uncertain. The CDR3 contains 14 residues. V dropped 3 bases and J dropped 2 bases, with 9 bases sitting between them. Germline CDR1 is SGHNT and CDR2 is YENEEA. This chain's CDR3 is CASSFGGITDTQYF. As DNA, the CDR3 is TGTGCCAGCAGCTTCGGCGGAATCACAGATACGCAGTATTTT.